This T cell receptor (beta chain) was sequenced for a study of T cell repertoires in cytomegalovirus infection. Study-level background: Indicated by public TCR beta signatures were CMV infection and matching HLA type. Study-level points and caveats: HLA-C-restricted CMV clonotypes gave the most frequent clonotype in two of eight donors.

Each CDR3 protein gets one entry after TCRdb re-called the reads with MiXCR. The sample comprises some 100,000 distinct CDR3 sequences, around 22% of which are singletons, and roughly two fifths rests with the top ten. Germline trimming cut 6 bases from V and 7 bases from J; bases unmatched to any gene: 9. The V gene's germline CDR1 is PRHDT and CDR2 FYEKMQ (reference sequence). The CDR3 length is 15 residues. In the case of this clonotype: The antigen is not known.

The TCR was taken from a human donor in good health (CMV status not recorded). Some clones in this sample may be carry-over from other donors' samples. The sequenced sample consisted of CD8+ T cells from PBMCs. The gene calls are TRBV13 and TRBJ2-1; 10 bases map to TRBD2. CDR3 loop: CASRQASGGINEQFF. The CDR3 DNA is TGTGCCAGCAGACAGGCTAGCGGGGGAATAAATGAGCAGTTCTTC.